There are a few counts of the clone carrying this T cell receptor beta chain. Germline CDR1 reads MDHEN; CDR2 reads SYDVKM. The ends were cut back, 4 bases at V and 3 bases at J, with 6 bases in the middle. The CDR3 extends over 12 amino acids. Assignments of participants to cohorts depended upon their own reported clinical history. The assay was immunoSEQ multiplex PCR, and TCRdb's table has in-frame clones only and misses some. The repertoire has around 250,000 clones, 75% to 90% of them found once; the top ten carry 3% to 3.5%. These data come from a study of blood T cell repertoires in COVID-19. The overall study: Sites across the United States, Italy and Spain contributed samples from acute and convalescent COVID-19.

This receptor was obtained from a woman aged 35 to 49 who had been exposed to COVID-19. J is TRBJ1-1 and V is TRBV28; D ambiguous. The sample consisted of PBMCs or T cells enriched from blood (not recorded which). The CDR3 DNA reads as TGTGCCAGCAGTTCCCGGGACACTGAAGCTTTCTTT. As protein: CASSSRDTEAFF.